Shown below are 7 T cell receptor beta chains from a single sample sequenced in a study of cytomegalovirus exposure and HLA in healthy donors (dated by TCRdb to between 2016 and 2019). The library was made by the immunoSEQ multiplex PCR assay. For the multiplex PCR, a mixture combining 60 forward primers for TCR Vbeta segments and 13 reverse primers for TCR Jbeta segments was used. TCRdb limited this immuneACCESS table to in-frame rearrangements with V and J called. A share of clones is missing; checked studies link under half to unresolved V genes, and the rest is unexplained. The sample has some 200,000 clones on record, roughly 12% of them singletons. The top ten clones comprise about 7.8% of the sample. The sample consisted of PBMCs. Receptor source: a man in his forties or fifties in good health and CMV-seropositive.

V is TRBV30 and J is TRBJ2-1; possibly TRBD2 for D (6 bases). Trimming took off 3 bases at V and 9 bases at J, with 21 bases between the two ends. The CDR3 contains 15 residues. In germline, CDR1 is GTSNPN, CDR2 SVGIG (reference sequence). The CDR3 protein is CAWRGLRRDYAEQFF. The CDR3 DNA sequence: TGTGCCTGGAGGGGTCTCCGGAGGGATTACGCTGAGCAGTTCTTC.

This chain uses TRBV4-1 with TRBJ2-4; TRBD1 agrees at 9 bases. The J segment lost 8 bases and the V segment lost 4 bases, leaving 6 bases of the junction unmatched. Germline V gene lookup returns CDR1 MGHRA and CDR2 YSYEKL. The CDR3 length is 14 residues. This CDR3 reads CASSPGTGRYIQYF. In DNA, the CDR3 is TGCGCCAGCAGCCCTGGGACAGGGAGGTACATTCAGTACTTC.

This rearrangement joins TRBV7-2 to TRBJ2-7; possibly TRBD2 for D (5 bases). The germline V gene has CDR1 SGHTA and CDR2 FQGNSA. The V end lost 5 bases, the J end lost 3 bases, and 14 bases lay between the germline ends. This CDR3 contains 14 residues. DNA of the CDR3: TGTGCCAGCAGCCGGGGTCCCATAAACTACGAGCAGTACTTC. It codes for CASSRGPINYEQYF.

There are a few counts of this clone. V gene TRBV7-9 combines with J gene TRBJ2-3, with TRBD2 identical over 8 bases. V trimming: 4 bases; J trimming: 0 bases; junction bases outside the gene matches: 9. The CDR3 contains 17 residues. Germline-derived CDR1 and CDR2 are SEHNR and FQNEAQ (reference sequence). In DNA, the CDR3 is TGTGCCAGCAGCTCCCGGGGCGGGGGGCCCAGCACAGATACGCAGTATTTT. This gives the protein CASSSRGGGPSTDTQYF.

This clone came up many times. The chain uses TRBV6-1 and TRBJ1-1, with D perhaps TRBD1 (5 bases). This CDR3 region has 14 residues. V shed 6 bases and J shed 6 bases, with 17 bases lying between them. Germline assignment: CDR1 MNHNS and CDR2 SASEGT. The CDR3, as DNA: TGTGCCAGCAGCGGGCTGGGGACTGTATCTGAAGCTTTCTTT. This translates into CASSGLGTVSEAFF.

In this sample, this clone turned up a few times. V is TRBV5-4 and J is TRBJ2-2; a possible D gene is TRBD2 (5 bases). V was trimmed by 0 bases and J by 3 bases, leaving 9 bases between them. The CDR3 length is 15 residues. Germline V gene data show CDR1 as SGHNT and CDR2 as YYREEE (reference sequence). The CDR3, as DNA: TGTGCCAGCAGCTTGGCGGGGAGCCACACCGGGGAGCTGTTTTTT. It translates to CASSLAGSHTGELFF. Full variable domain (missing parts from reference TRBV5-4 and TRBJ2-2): ETGVTQSPTHLIKTRGQQVTLRCSSQSGHNTVSWYQQALGQGPQFIFQYYREEENGRGNFPPRFSGLQFPNYSSELNVNALELDDSALYLCASSLAGSHTGELFFGEGSRLTVL.

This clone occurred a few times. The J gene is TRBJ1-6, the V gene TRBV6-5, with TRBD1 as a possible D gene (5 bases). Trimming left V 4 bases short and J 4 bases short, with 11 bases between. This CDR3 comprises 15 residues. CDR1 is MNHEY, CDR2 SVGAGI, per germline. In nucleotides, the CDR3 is TGTGCCAGCAGTTCGCGGGGGAAGTATAATTCACCCCTCCACTTT. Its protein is CASSSRGKYNSPLHF.